This is a list of T cell receptor beta chains from one sample in a study of blood T cell repertoires in COVID-19. The repertoire was sequenced with immunoSEQ multiplex PCR; TCRdb's copy has only in-frame clones and lacks some. Of over 300,000 clones listed, approximately 83% are singletons. The sequenced sample was PBMCs or T cells enriched from blood (not recorded which). The receptors shown here come from a man under 40 who had recovered from COVID-19. The CDR3 runs from the conserved cysteine through the conserved F or W. D genes are given only for firm matches. Some rows mark clone size as missing; the rest say once, few, many or name a class of expanded clone.

.	TRBJ1-5	TRBV12-3/TRBV12-4	.	TGTGCCAGCAGCCAGACCCAGGTATCCCAGCATTTT	CASSQTQVSQHF
once	TRBJ1-1	TRBV3-1/TRBV3-2	TRBD1	TGTGCCAGCGCCAGGGGGAGAGGATTTGAAGCTTTCTTT	CASARGRGFEAFF
.	TRBJ2-3	TRBV9	TRBD2	TGTGCCAGCAGCGGTAGGACTAGCGGGGGTGATACGCAGTATTTT	CASSGRTSGGDTQYF
.	TRBJ1-1	TRBV11-2	.	TGTGCCAGCAGCCCCCTGGGAGGGCCTCGCGCTGAAGCTTTCTTT	CASSPLGGPRAEAFF
.	TRBJ1-5	TRBV28	TRBD1	TGTGCCAGCAGTTTTCAACAGGGGATGGGCAATCAGCCCCAGCATTTT	CASSFQQGMGNQPQHF
.	TRBJ1-2	TRBV3-1/TRBV3-2	TRBD1	TGTGCCAGCAGCCAAGATTCAGGGGGCTATGGCTACACCTTC	CASSQDSGGYGYTF
.	TRBJ1-6	TRBV19	TRBD1	TGTGCCAGTAGTATACTACCGGGACAGGGGCGGTCACCCCTCCACTTT	CASSILPGQGRSPLHF
.	TRBJ1-2	TRBV5-1	.	TGCGCCAGCAGCTTGGGCGGGCCGACTAACTATGGCTACACCTTC	CASSLGGPTNYGYTF
.	TRBJ1-6	TRBV21-1	.	TGTGCCAGGACGGTCGGCCGCCGGATTCAGGCCCTCCACTTT	CARTVGRRIQALHF
.	TRBJ1-1	TRBV18	TRBD1	TGTGCCAGCTCGCGTCGACAGGGGGACACTGAAGCTTTCTTT	CASSRRQGDTEAFF
.	TRBJ2-3	TRBV27	.	TGTGCCAGCAGACTCCGGGATGTGGGAGCAGATACGCAGTATTTT	CASRLRDVGADTQYF
.	TRBJ2-7	TRBV30	TRBD2	TGTGCCTGGAGTGTGGGACTAGCGTTCGAGCAGTACTTC	CAWSVGLAFEQYF
once	TRBJ1-6	TRBV7-8	.	TGTGCCAGCAGCTTAGTTAGTTCACCCCTCCACTTT	CASSLVSSPLHF
once	TRBJ2-5	TRBV29-1	.	TGCAGCGTGGGCGTTAGAGGAGAGACCCAGTACTTC	CSVGVRGETQYF
.	TRBJ1-2	TRBV5-4	.	TGTGCCAGCGCCCCTCAGCAGGGACAATATGGCTACACCTTC	CASAPQQGQYGYTF
once	TRBJ1-5	TRBV12-3/TRBV12-4	TRBD1	TGTGCCAGCAGCCCCGACAGGGATCAGCCCCAGCATTTT	CASSPDRDQPQHF
.	TRBJ2-7	TRBV14	.	TGTGCCAGCAGCCAGGGGCGAATGGTCGCGCAGTACTTC	CASSQGRMVAQYF
.	TRBJ1-2	TRBV18	TRBD1	TGTGCCAGCTCACTAAACGAGGGGACAGGGGGCAACTATGGCTACACCTTC	CASSLNEGTGGNYGYTF
.	TRBJ1-1	TRBV6-5	TRBD1	TGTGCCAGCAGTTACAGGACAGGGGGGATGAACACTGAAGCTTTCTTT	CASSYRTGGMNTEAFF
.	TRBJ1-1	TRBV2	TRBD1	TGTGCCAGCAGTGCTTTACCGGGACAGACTGAAGCTTTCTTT	CASSALPGQTEAFF
many	TRBJ2-3	TRBV3-1/TRBV3-2	.	TGTGCCAGCAGAGCTCGGTGGGGGCATTCAGATACGCAGTATTTT	CASRARWGHSDTQYF
.	TRBJ1-5	TRBV12-3/TRBV12-4	.	TGTGCCAGCAGTTTAAGCAGGGTATCGCCCCAGCATTTT	CASSLSRVSPQHF
.	TRBJ1-4	TRBV5-1	TRBD1	TGCGCCAGCAGCTGGGGGGACAGGGGGATTTATGAAAAACTGTTTTTT	CASSWGDRGIYEKLFF
.	TRBJ1-4	TRBV29-1	.	TGCAGCGTTGCCGGCGGGACGGACCGTAATGAAAAACTGTTTTTT	CSVAGGTDRNEKLFF
.	TRBJ2-2	TRBV18	.	TGTGCCAGCTCACCACCGCCACAGGGCCGGCAAGACACCGGGGAGCTGTTTTTT	CASSPPPQGRQDTGELFF
.	TRBJ1-1	TRBV12-3/TRBV12-4	.	TGTGCCAGCAGTTTAGCGCGGGACACTGAAGCTTTCTTT	CASSLARDTEAFF
.	TRBJ2-1	TRBV9	TRBD1	TGTGCCAGCAGCGTAGAGGGACAGGATAACAATGAGCAGTTCTTC	CASSVEGQDNNEQFF
.	TRBJ1-4	TRBV19	.	TGTGCCAGTAGTCCCACAGGTTCCGGGGAGGTAAAACTGTTTTTT	CASSPTGSGEVKLFF
.	TRBJ1-2	TRBV27	.	TGTGCCAGCAGTTCACCTCATACAGGGAACACCTTC	CASSSPHTGNTF
.	TRBJ1-6	TRBV3-1/TRBV3-2	.	TGTGCCAGCAGCCAGCTTGCCTACCTCGGTTCACCCCTCCACTTT	CASSQLAYLGSPLHF
.	TRBJ1-4	TRBV5-1	TRBD1	TGCGCCAGCAGCTTGGACAGGGGGCGCGAAAAACTGTTTTTT	CASSLDRGREKLFF
.	TRBJ2-1	TRBV9	TRBD2	TGTGCCAGCAGCCGGGTAGCGGGGGAAAACAATGAGCAGTTCTTC	CASSRVAGENNEQFF
.	TRBJ2-3	TRBV2	.	TGTGCCAGCAGTTTGACCCGCGGCGAAGATACGCAGTATTTT	CASSLTRGEDTQYF
.	TRBJ1-4	TRBV30	TRBD1	TGTGCCCGAACAGGGGGGAATGAAAAACTGTTTTTT	CARTGGNEKLFF
.	TRBJ2-2	TRBV2	TRBD1	TGTGCCAGCAGCCCTTGGACAGGGGGCACCGGGGAGCTGTTTTTT	CASSPWTGGTGELFF
.	TRBJ2-1	TRBV19	TRBD1	TGTGCCAGTAGAGACCGGACAGGGAAAGTTGGAAATGAGCAGTTCTTC	CASRDRTGKVGNEQFF
.	TRBJ2-1	TRBV27	.	TGTGCCAGCAGTTCGATCCCGGGAAGAGACAATGAGCAGTTCTTC	CASSSIPGRDNEQFF
once	TRBJ2-2	TRBV10-3	.	TGTGCCATCCGTAGGGGGTACACCGGGGAGCTGTTTTTT	CAIRRGYTGELFF
.	TRBJ1-1	TRBV7-9	.	TGTGCCAGCAGCTTATCCGGGAACACTGAAGCTTTCTTT	CASSLSGNTEAFF
.	TRBJ2-1	TRBV11-2	TRBD1	TGTGCCAGCAGCTTCTGGGACAGGGTGAGTGAGCAGTTCTTC	CASSFWDRVSEQFF
.	TRBJ2-7	TRBV27	TRBD1	TGTGCCAGCAGTTTGAGGACAGGAGTAACCTACGAGCAGTACTTC	CASSLRTGVTYEQYF
.	TRBJ2-2	TRBV19	TRBD2	TGTGCCAGTAGTATTAGCGGGATGAACACCGGGGAGCTGTTTTTT	CASSISGMNTGELFF
.	TRBJ1-4	TRBV2	TRBD1	TGTGCCGGAGGACAGGACGGTTGGGAAAAACTGTTTTTT	CAGGQDGWEKLFF
.	TRBJ1-1	TRBV7-2	.	TGTGCCAGCAGCGGGCGTGTGCGGGAAACTGGGGGATTTAAAACTGAAGCTTTCTTT	CASSGRVRETGGFKTEAFF
once	TRBJ2-7	TRBV13	.	TGTGCCAGCAGCCTAGGTCCCCGCTACGAGCAGTACTTC	CASSLGPRYEQYF
.	TRBJ1-2	TRBV7-9	TRBD1	TGTGCCAGCAGTCCGGGACAGAATAACTATGGCTACACCTTC	CASSPGQNNYGYTF
.	TRBJ1-5	TRBV19	.	TGTGCCAGTAGGCCTACAGGTGAATGGCCCCAGCATTTT	CASRPTGEWPQHF
.	TRBJ1-2	TRBV29-1	.	TGCAGCGTTGAAGAGGGCACAGGGTATCGCTACACCTTC	CSVEEGTGYRYTF
few	TRBJ2-2	TRBV9	.	TGTGCCAGCAGCGTAGGACTCGTCGGGGAGAACACCGGGGAGCTGTTTTTT	CASSVGLVGENTGELFF
.	TRBJ2-7	TRBV5-1	.	TGCGCCAGCAGCTCGGACAAGAACTACGAGCAGTACTTC	CASSSDKNYEQYF
.	TRBJ1-1	TRBV10-3	.	TGTGCCACCGGCGGGGGGCTGTGGACTGAAGCTTTCTTT	CATGGGLWTEAFF
.	TRBJ1-4	TRBV9	.	TGTGCCAGCAGCGTAGAGGGGGCTAATGAAAAACTGTTTTTT	CASSVEGANEKLFF
.	TRBJ1-4	TRBV5-5	TRBD1	TGTGCCAGCAGCAGGGACAGGGGGCTCTCTAATGAAAAACTGTTTTTT	CASSRDRGLSNEKLFF
.	TRBJ1-1	TRBV30	.	TGTGCCTGGACTGGCGGATTTAGACTGAACACTGAAGCTTTCTTT	CAWTGGFRLNTEAFF
.	TRBJ1-1	TRBV5-1	.	TGCGCCAGCAGCTTGACGGGGGACACTGAAGCTTTCTTT	CASSLTGDTEAFF
.	TRBJ1-1	TRBV25-1	.	TGTGCCAGCAGAGCGGACAGTCCGCGGACTGAAGCTTTCTTT	CASRADSPRTEAFF
.	TRBJ2-1	TRBV18	.	TGTGCCAGCTCCCCGTCGCTAGATGAGCAGTTCTTC	CASSPSLDEQFF
.	TRBJ1-2	TRBV7-9	.	TGTGCCAGCAGCTTACAGGCAGGGCATGGCTACACCTTC	CASSLQAGHGYTF
.	TRBJ1-2	TRBV6-5	.	TGTGCCAGCAGCCCCGGGTCTAACTATGGCTACACCTTC	CASSPGSNYGYTF
.	TRBJ1-1	TRBV10-3	.	TGTGCCACCGGGAAGGAGGGGTACACTGAAGCTTTCTTT	CATGKEGYTEAFF